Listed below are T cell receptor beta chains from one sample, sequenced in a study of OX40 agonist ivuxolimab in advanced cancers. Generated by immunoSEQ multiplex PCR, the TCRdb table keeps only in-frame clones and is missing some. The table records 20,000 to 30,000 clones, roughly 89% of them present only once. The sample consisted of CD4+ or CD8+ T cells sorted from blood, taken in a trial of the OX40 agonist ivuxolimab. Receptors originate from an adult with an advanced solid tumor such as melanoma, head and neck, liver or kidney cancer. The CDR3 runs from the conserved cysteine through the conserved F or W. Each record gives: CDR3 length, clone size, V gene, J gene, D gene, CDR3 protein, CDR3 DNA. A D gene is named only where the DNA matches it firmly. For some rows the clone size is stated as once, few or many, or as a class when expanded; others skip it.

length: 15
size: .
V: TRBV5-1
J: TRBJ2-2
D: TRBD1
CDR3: CASSSHRGLTGELFF
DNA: TGCGCCAGCAGCTCACACAGGGGGCTCACCGGGGAGCTGTTTTTT

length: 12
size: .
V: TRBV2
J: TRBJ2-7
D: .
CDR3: CASSEAPYEQYF
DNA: TGTGCCAGCAGTGAAGCCCCGTACGAGCAGTACTTC

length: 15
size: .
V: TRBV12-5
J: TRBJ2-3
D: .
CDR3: CASGLGGGRTDTQYF
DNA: TGTGCTAGTGGTTTGGGTGGGGGCCGCACAGATACGCAGTATTTT

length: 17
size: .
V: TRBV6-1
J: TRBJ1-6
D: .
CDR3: CASSAFARSYIDSPLHF
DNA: TGTGCCAGCAGTGCCTTCGCCAGGTCATATATAGACTCACCCCTCCACTTT

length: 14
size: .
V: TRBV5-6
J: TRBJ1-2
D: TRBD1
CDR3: CASSQGQGVYGYTF
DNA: TGTGCCAGCAGCCAAGGACAGGGGGTCTATGGCTACACCTTC

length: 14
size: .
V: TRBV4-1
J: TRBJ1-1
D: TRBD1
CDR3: CASSPGQMNTEAFF
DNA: TGCGCCAGCAGCCCGGGACAGATGAACACTGAAGCTTTCTTT

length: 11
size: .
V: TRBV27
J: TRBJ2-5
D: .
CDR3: CASKQGETQYF
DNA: TGTGCCAGCAAACAGGGAGAGACCCAGTACTTC

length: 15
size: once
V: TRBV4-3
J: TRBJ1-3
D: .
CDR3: CASSQDPGAGNTIYF
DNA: TGCGCCAGCAGCCAAGATCCCGGGGCTGGAAACACCATATATTTT

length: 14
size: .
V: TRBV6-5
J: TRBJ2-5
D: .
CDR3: CASSSEYPQETQYF
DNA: TGTGCCAGCAGTTCCGAATACCCCCAAGAGACCCAGTACTTC

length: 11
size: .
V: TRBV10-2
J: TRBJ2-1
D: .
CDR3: CASNGGNEQFF
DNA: TGCGCCAGCAACGGCGGGAATGAGCAGTTCTTC

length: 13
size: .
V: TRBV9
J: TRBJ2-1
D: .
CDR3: CASSETGTDEQFF
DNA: TGTGCCAGCAGCGAGACTGGCACGGATGAGCAGTTCTTC

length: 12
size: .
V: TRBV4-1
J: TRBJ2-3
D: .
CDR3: CASSQAPDTQYF
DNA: TGCGCCAGCAGCCAAGCACCAGATACGCAGTATTTT

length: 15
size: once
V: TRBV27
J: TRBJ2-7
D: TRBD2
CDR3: CASRRAGDFSYEQYF
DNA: TGTGCCAGCAGACGAGCGGGAGATTTCTCCTACGAGCAGTACTTC

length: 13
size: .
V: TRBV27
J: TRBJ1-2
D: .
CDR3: CASSLSPAFGYTF
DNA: TGTGCCAGCAGTTTATCCCCCGCCTTTGGCTACACCTTC

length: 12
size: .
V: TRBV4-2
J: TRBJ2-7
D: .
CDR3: CASSQDSYEQYF
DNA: TGTGCCAGCAGCCAAGACAGTTACGAGCAGTACTTC

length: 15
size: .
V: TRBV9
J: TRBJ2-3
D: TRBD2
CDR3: CASSVSGGVTDTQYF
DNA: TGTGCCAGCAGCGTTAGCGGGGGGGTCACAGATACGCAGTATTTT

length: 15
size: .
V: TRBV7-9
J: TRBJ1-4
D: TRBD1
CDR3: CASSSPTGVYEKLFF
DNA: TGTGCCAGCAGCTCCCCGACAGGGGTTTATGAAAAACTGTTTTTT

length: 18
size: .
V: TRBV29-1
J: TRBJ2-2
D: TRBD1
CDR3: CSVIPRDRVNENTGELFF
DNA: TGCAGCGTTATTCCGCGGGACAGGGTAAATGAGAACACCGGGGAGCTGTTTTTT

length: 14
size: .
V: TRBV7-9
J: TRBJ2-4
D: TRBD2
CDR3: CASSLSSRGDIQYF
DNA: TGTGCCAGCAGCTTAAGTTCTCGGGGGGACATTCAGTACTTC

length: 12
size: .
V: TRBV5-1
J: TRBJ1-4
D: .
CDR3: CASSYDGEKLFF
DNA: TGCGCCAGCAGCTACGACGGTGAAAAACTGTTTTTT

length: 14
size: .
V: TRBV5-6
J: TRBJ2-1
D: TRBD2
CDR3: CASSLLAPYNEQFF
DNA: TGTGCCAGCAGCTTACTAGCGCCTTACAATGAGCAGTTCTTC

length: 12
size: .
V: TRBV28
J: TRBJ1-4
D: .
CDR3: CASGGRNEKLFF
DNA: TGTGCCAGCGGGGGGCGTAATGAAAAACTGTTTTTT

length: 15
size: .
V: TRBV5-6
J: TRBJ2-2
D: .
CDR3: CASSLTPVNTGELFF
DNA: TGTGCCAGCAGCCTCACCCCGGTAAACACCGGGGAGCTGTTTTTT

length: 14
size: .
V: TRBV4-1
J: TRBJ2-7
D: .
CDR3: CASSPSDMVNEQYF
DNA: TGCGCCAGCAGCCCATCGGACATGGTCAACGAGCAGTACTTC

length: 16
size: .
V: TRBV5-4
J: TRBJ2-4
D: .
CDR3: CASSSGLGGAKNIQYF
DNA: TGTGCCAGCAGCTCCGGCCTAGGGGGGGCCAAAAACATTCAGTACTTC

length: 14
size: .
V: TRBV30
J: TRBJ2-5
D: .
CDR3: CAWSGAPTRETQYF
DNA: TGTGCCTGGAGCGGCGCACCTACCAGGGAGACCCAGTACTTC

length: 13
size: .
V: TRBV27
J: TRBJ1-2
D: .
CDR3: CASSLSANYGYTF
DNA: TGTGCCAGCAGTTTATCGGCCAACTATGGCTACACCTTC

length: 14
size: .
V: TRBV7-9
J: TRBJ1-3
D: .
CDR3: CASSFGRSGNTIYF
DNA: TGTGCCAGCAGCTTCGGCAGGTCTGGAAACACCATATATTTT

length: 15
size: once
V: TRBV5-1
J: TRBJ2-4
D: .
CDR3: CASSLKGRQIDIQYF
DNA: TGCGCCAGCAGCTTGAAAGGAAGACAGATCGATATTCAGTACTTC

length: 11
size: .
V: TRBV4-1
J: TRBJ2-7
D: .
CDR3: CASSQLGEQYF
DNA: TGCGCCAGCAGCCAGCTAGGAGAGCAGTACTTC

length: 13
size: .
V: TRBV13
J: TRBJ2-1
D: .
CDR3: CASSFEQEREQFF
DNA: TGTGCCAGCAGTTTCGAGCAAGAAAGGGAGCAGTTCTTC

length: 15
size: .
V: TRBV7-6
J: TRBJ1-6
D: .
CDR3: CASSRNPGAGTPLHF
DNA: TGTGCCAGCAGCAGAAACCCAGGGGCAGGGACACCCCTCCACTTT

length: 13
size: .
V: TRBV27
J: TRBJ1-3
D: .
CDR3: CASSMGSGSTIYF
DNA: TGTGCCAGCAGCATGGGCAGTGGCAGCACCATATATTTT

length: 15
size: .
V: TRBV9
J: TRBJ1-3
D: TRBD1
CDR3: CASSFTGASGNTIYF
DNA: TGTGCCAGCAGCTTTACAGGGGCCTCTGGAAACACCATATATTTT

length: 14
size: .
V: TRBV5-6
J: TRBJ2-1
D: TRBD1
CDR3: CASSVYRGYNEQFF
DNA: TGTGCCAGCAGCGTATACAGGGGGTACAATGAGCAGTTCTTC

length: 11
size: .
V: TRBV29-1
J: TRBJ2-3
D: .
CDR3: CSVPGVDTQYF
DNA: TGCAGCGTGCCGGGAGTCGATACGCAGTATTTT

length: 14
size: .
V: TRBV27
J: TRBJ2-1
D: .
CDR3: CASSPRPADNEQFF
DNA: TGTGCCAGCAGCCCCCGTCCGGCTGACAATGAGCAGTTCTTC

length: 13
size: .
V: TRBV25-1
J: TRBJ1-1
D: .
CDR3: CASSERGITEAFF
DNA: TGTGCCAGCAGTGAGAGGGGTATCACTGAAGCTTTCTTT

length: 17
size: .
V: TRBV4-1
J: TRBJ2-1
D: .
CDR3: CASSLLISSDLNNEQFF
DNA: TGCGCCAGCAGCCTGCTCATATCCTCGGATCTCAACAATGAGCAGTTCTTC

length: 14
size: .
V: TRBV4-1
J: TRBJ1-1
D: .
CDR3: CASSQDFVNTEAFF
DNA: TGCGCCAGCAGCCAAGATTTTGTGAACACTGAAGCTTTCTTT

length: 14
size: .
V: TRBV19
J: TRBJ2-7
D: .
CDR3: CASSMWTDSYEQYF
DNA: TGTGCCAGTAGTATGTGGACAGACTCCTACGAGCAGTACTTC

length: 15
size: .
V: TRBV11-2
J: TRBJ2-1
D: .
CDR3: CASSLDPGTGNEQFF
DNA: TGTGCCAGCAGCTTAGATCCAGGGACGGGCAATGAGCAGTTCTTC

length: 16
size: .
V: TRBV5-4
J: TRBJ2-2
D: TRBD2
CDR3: CASSAGLAGSTGELFF
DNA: TGTGCCAGCAGCGCGGGACTAGCGGGTAGCACCGGGGAGCTGTTTTTT

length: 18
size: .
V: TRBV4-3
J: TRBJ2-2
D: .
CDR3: CASSQAAGAVTGTGELFF
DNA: TGCGCCAGCAGCCAAGCGGCAGGGGCAGTCACGGGCACCGGGGAGCTGTTTTTT

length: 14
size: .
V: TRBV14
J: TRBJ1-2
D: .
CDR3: CASSPSGTHYGYTF
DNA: TGTGCCAGCAGCCCTTCCGGGACGCACTATGGCTACACCTTC

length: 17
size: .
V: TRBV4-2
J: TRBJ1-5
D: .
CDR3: CASSQLPRGGLNQPQHF
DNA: TGTGCCAGCAGCCAACTCCCCCGAGGGGGGCTAAATCAGCCCCAGCATTTT